The T cell receptor (beta chain) described here comes from a study of T cell responses to AZD1222 COVID-19 vaccine. Study-wide points: At study baseline, merely a handful of AZD1222 recipients were seropositive. Close to half of spike-specific TCRs reportedly recognize unmutated variant regions. A mostly white British donor set with more females was recruited, and clonal diversity was possibly underestimated. Vaccine-associated CD4 TCRs ranged over spike, dominating at 160-218 and 743-854.

Sequencing was performed with immunoSEQ multiplex PCR; in TCRdb, only in-frame clones are kept and a portion is missing. Here the sample spans more than 95,000 clones, 85% to 95% being singletons. Trimming took 4 bases from V and 5 from J, leaving 9 bases between them. Germline CDR1 reads SGHDT; CDR2 reads YYEEEE. The CDR3 loop spans 13 amino acids. Concerning this clone itself: What it binds is unknown.

The source of this sequence is an adult in good health. Specimen: peripheral blood, collected on day 0 of AZD1222 vaccination. This sequence joins TRBV5-6 and TRBJ2-2; D is uncertain. This CDR3 reads CASSPALTGELFF. The DNA for the CDR3 is TGTGCCAGCAGCCCGGCGCTTACCGGGGAGCTGTTTTTT.